These T cell receptor beta chains were read from a single sample in a study of shared clonotypes between healthy human individuals. The method was immunoSEQ multiplex PCR; TCRdb's version includes in-frame clones alone and lacks a portion of them. The repertoire holds millions of clones, with 90% to 95% as singletons. Specimen: naive CD4+ T cells from PBMCs. The origin of the receptors is a man younger than 35 in good health. Some clones in this sample may be carry-over from other donors' samples. CDR3s include the opening cysteine and the closing phenylalanine or tryptophan. D genes are given only for firm matches. Rows may omit the clone size; those that give it use once, few, many or a size class.

>TRBJ1-1|-|once|TRBV28
TGTGCCAGCAGTTTAATTGGCGAAGCTTTCTTT
CASSLIGEAFF
>TRBJ2-3|-|-|TRBV7-3
TGTGCCAGCAGCTTATTAGGGTCGGGAACAGATACGCAGTATTTT
CASSLLGSGTDTQYF
>TRBJ1-4|-|-|TRBV5-1
TGCGCCAGCAGCTTGGTCCCGGTGGATAATGAAAAACTGTTTTTT
CASSLVPVDNEKLFF
>TRBJ2-2|TRBD2|-|TRBV29-1
TGCAGCGTTGCTAGCGGGAGGGCCCCCGGGGAGCTGTTTTTT
CSVASGRAPGELFF
>TRBJ2-5|-|-|TRBV9
TGTGCCAGCAGCGTAGATGGCCGGGTTGGCCAAGAGACCCAGTACTTC
CASSVDGRVGQETQYF
>TRBJ2-7|-|-|TRBV5-4
TGTGCCAGCAGCTTGGGTAAACAGGGAGGGGAGCAGTACTTC
CASSLGKQGGEQYF
>TRBJ2-4|-|-|TRBV28
TGTGCCAGCAGTTCCCCCGGGACGGGCACCTCCCAGTACTTC
CASSSPGTGTSQYF
>TRBJ2-1|-|-|TRBV28
TGTGCCAGCAGTTTAGAGGTGACACTCAGGTTCTTC
CASSLEVTLRFF
>TRBJ1-3|-|-|TRBV20-1
TGCAGTGCTGGGGGAAACACCATATATTTT
CSAGGNTIYF
>TRBJ1-1|TRBD1|-|TRBV19
TGTGCCAGTACAGGACAGGGGGCCCTGAACACTGAAGCTTTCTTT
CASTGQGALNTEAFF
>TRBJ2-1|-|-|TRBV6-5
TGTGCCAGCAGGCGAAAAAGGGACTTCGACAATGAGCAGTTCTTC
CASRRKRDFDNEQFF
>TRBJ2-2|TRBD2|-|TRBV2
TGTGCCAGCAGTGTGCGGGGGGCCGGGGAGCTGTTTTTT
CASSVRGAGELFF
>TRBJ2-1|-|-|TRBV27
TGTGCCAGCAGCGAAGGCAGAGACTACAATGAGCAGTTCTTC
CASSEGRDYNEQFF
>TRBJ2-1|-|-|TRBV28
TGTGCCAGCAGTTTGCGGTCTAGTCAATACAATGAGCAGTTCTTC
CASSLRSSQYNEQFF
>TRBJ1-4|-|once|TRBV21-1
TGTGCCAGCAGCCGAGAAGCGGGTCCTGAAAAACTGTTTTTT
CASSREAGPEKLFF
>TRBJ1-2|-|-|TRBV6-6
TGTGCCAGCAGTCCCCGACAGAACTATGGCTACACCTTC
CASSPRQNYGYTF
>TRBJ2-1|TRBD2|-|TRBV27
TGTGCCAGCAGTTCCTCCGCTAGCGGGAGGGCCAATGAGCAGTTCTTC
CASSSSASGRANEQFF
>TRBJ2-7|-|-|TRBV18
TGTGCCAGCTCATCGGACGTCTACGAGCAGTACTTC
CASSSDVYEQYF
>TRBJ1-2|-|-|TRBV7-2
TGTGCCAGCAGCTTAAGGGTCAGGGGCAACTATGGCTACACCTTC
CASSLRVRGNYGYTF
>TRBJ2-1|-|-|TRBV9
TGTGCCAGCAGCGTAGACGTATACAATGAGCAGTTCTTC
CASSVDVYNEQFF
>TRBJ1-4|-|-|TRBV5-1
TGCGCCAGCAGCCTCTCTAATGAAAAACTGTTTTTT
CASSLSNEKLFF
>TRBJ2-1|TRBD1|once|TRBV5-1
TGCGCCAGCAGCTTTACACCAGGGGGCCTTGAGCAGTTCTTC
CASSFTPGGLEQFF
>TRBJ2-3|-|-|TRBV7-8
TGTGCCAGCAGCCCAAGGGCGGCGGTTAGCACAGATACGCAGTATTTT
CASSPRAAVSTDTQYF
>TRBJ2-7|TRBD1|-|TRBV7-8
TGTGCCAGCAGCTTAGGGGACAGGGGCGAGCAGTACTTC
CASSLGDRGEQYF
>TRBJ2-7|-|once|TRBV7-2
TGTGCCAGCAGCTTAGCGTTTTCGTCCCTCGAGCAGTACTTC
CASSLAFSSLEQYF
>TRBJ2-4|TRBD1|-|TRBV2
TGTGCCAGCAGTGGGGACAGGGGTCCCAAAAACATTCAGTACTTC
CASSGDRGPKNIQYF
>TRBJ2-7|TRBD1|-|TRBV5-1
TGCGCCAGCACCCGGGACAGCAACTACGAGCAGTACTTC
CASTRDSNYEQYF
>TRBJ2-1|TRBD2|-|TRBV29-1
TGCAGCGTTGTTCCGGGGGGATACAATGAGCAGTTCTTC
CSVVPGGYNEQFF
>TRBJ2-7|TRBD1|-|TRBV25-1
TGTGCCAGCAGTGGGACTTGGGACAGGGACGAGCAGTACTTC
CASSGTWDRDEQYF
>TRBJ2-2|-|-|TRBV11-2
TGTGCCAGCAGCTTTACAGGGAGAGTTGTAAGCACCGGGGAGCTGTTTTTT
CASSFTGRVVSTGELFF
>TRBJ2-7|-|once|TRBV5-8
TGTGCCAGCAGCGTCACTCGGCGGCCGGTCTACGAGCAGTACTTC
CASSVTRRPVYEQYF
>TRBJ1-3|-|-|TRBV9
TGTGCCAGCAGCGTAGGACCAGGAGGAAACACCATATATTTT
CASSVGPGGNTIYF
>TRBJ1-4|TRBD1|-|TRBV5-6
TGTGCCAGCAGGAGACAGGGGTCGAAAGAAAAACTGTTTTTT
CASRRQGSKEKLFF
>TRBJ1-1|-|-|TRBV7-9
TGTGCCAGCAGCTTAGCAGGGCTTAACACTGAAGCTTTCTTT
CASSLAGLNTEAFF
>TRBJ2-1|-|-|TRBV5-6
TGTGCCAGCAGCCTCAACTTTGAGCAGTTCTTC
CASSLNFEQFF
>TRBJ1-2|-|once|TRBV28
TGTGCCACGACAGGAAACTATGGCTACACCTTC
CATTGNYGYTF
>TRBJ1-2|TRBD1|-|TRBV10-2
TGCGCCAGCAGTCCGGGACAGGGCCTCTATGGCTACACCTTC
CASSPGQGLYGYTF
>TRBJ1-5|TRBD1|-|TRBV18
TGTGCCAGCTCAACATCCCAGACAGGGGGATATCAGCCCCAGCATTTT
CASSTSQTGGYQPQHF
>TRBJ2-1|TRBD2|-|TRBV4-2
TGTGCCAGCAGCCAAGTGGCGGGGGGCTACAATGAGCAGTTCTTC
CASSQVAGGYNEQFF
>TRBJ2-2|-|-|TRBV5-1
TGCGCCAGCAGCTTGGGTCCCGGGAACACCGGGGAGCTGTTTTTT
CASSLGPGNTGELFF
>TRBJ1-1|-|-|TRBV27
TGTGCCAGCAGAGGGAGGTTGGGGGACACTGAAGCTTTCTTT
CASRGRLGDTEAFF
>TRBJ2-1|TRBD2|-|TRBV11-2
TGTGCCAGCAGCTTAGAGGGGACTAGCGGGAGGAATGAGCAGTTCTTC
CASSLEGTSGRNEQFF
>TRBJ2-1|TRBD2|-|TRBV11-2
TGTGCCAGCAGCTTAGTGGGTCGCGGGAGGGATTACAATGAGCAGTTCTTC
CASSLVGRGRDYNEQFF
>TRBJ1-2|-|-|TRBV27
TGTGCCAGCCGACAGGCTTATGACAACTATGGCTACACCTTC
CASRQAYDNYGYTF
>TRBJ1-1|-|-|TRBV15
TGTGCCACCAGCAGAGAGGGAGGGGGTTCAGCTTTCTTT
CATSREGGGSAFF